One sample yielded the 31 T cell receptor beta chains listed below, sequenced in a study of blood T cell repertoires in COVID-19. The protocol was immunoSEQ multiplex PCR, while the TCRdb copy is restricted to in-frame clones and leaves out a portion. The sample shows some 200,000 clones, around four fifths of them seen only once. Sequencing was performed on peripheral blood. The source of these receptors is a woman in her fifties or sixties who had recovered from COVID-19.

This clone was detected only a few times. CDR3 DNA sequence: TGTGCCAGCAGTGAAGCGTCAGGGGGCTGGTCCCAGCATTTT. Its translation is CASSEASGGWSQHF. The genes are TRBV2 and TRBJ1-5, with 8 bases aligning to TRBD1. CDR1 SNHLY and CDR2 FYNNEI come from the germline V gene. V shed 0 bases, J shed 11 bases, and the junction held 6 bases outside the gene matches. CDR3 size: 14 residues.

CDR3 nucleotides: TGTGCCAGCAGTTCCCTACCAGCGCGGGCGGCCTACGAGCAGTACTTC. This gives the protein CASSSLPARAAYEQYF. The chain links TRBV27 to TRBJ2-7, with D perhaps matching TRBD2 (5 bases). There are 16 residues in the CDR3. V was trimmed by 4 bases and J by 2 bases, leaving 18 bases between them. Germline V gene data show CDR1 as MNHEY and CDR2 as SMNVEV (reference sequence).

V and J are TRBV30 and TRBJ1-2, with 9 nucleotides matching TRBD1. Losses at the gene ends were 2 bases for V and 4 bases for J; bases not matched to a gene: 2. This CDR3 has 13 amino acids. Germline values: CDR1 GTSNPN, CDR2 SVGIG (reference sequence). CDR3: CAWSTDRGYGYTF. DNA of the CDR3: TGTGCCTGGAGTACGGACAGGGGCTATGGCTACACCTTC. Combining the CDR3 with reference TRBV30 and TRBJ1-2 gives the whole variable domain SQTIHQWPATLVQPVGSPLSLECTVEGTSNPNLYWYRQAAGRGLQLLFYSVGIGQISSEVPQNLSASRPQDRQFILSSKKLLLSDSGFYLCAWSTDRGYGYTFGSGTRLTVV.

The chain is built from TRBV15 and TRBJ1-1; perhaps TRBD1 as D (6 bases). From germline, CDR1 is LNHNV and CDR2 YYDKDF (reference sequence). The CDR3 runs 15 residues. The V end lost 0 bases, the J end lost 7 bases, and 15 bases lay between the germline ends. The CDR3 protein is CATSRDGTGSSEAFF. CDR3 in DNA: TGTGCCACCAGCAGAGATGGAACAGGGAGCAGTGAAGCTTTCTTT.

This clone was seen a handful of times. V usage is TRBV5-5 and J usage is TRBJ1-1; weak D call: TRBD1 (5 bases). CDR1 and CDR2 from the germline V gene are SGHKS and YYEKEE (reference sequence). Trimming stripped 4 bases from V and 3 bases from J, with 10 bases between. This CDR3 has 13 residues. CDR3 residues: CASSQQADTEAFF. The CDR3 DNA is TGTGCCAGCAGCCAACAGGCGGACACTGAAGCTTTCTTT.

The V call is TRBV9, the J call TRBJ2-3, with D possibly TRBD1 on 6 matching bases. This CDR3 has 15 residues. Germline V gene sequence: CDR1 SGDLS, CDR2 YYNGEE. Trimming left V 3 bases short and J 5 bases short, with 16 bases between. CDR3 sequence reads: CASSASDTGLDTQYF. The CDR3 bases are TGTGCCAGCAGCGCCTCGGACACAGGGTTAGATACGCAGTATTTT.

The chain joins TRBV15 to TRBJ1-2; 7 positions agree with TRBD1. CDR3 length: 14 amino acids. CDR1 and CDR2 from the germline V gene are LNHNV and YYDKDF (reference sequence). V lost 5 bases and J lost 4; bases outside the gene matches: 7. The CDR3 is CATSELQGIYGYTF. The CDR3 coding sequence is TGTGCCACCAGCGAATTACAGGGGATCTATGGCTACACCTTC.

The V call is TRBV4-3, the J call TRBJ1-1, with 8 bases identical to TRBD1. The V gene's germline CDR1 is LGHNA and CDR2 YSLEER. Unmatched junction bases numbered 4, after V lost 3 bases and J lost 7 bases. CDR3 length: 13 residues. CDR3: CASSHIGQGEAFF. For the CDR3, the DNA is TGCGCCAGCAGCCATATAGGACAGGGTGAAGCTTTCTTT.

This clone was counted only a few times. The J gene is TRBJ1-1, the V gene TRBV6-2 or TRBV6-3; 10 bases agree with TRBD1. Germline lookup yields CDR1 MNHEY and CDR2 SVGEGT. With 2 bases clipped from V and 6 bases from J, the junction kept 9 bases outside the gene matches. The CDR3 covers 16 residues. CDR3 sequence: CASSYTDRGRDAEAFF. The CDR3 nucleotides read TGTGCCAGCAGTTACACAGACAGGGGGCGAGATGCTGAAGCTTTCTTT.

The chain recombines TRBV6-5 with TRBJ1-1, with D unresolved. CDR1 and CDR2 from the germline V gene are MNHEY and SVGAGI. The V gene lost 4 bases and the J gene lost 1 base, with 10 bases spanning the gap. The CDR3 extends over 14 amino acids. The CDR3 protein is CASSSPRGNTEAFF. CDR3 in DNA: TGTGCCAGCAGTTCGCCCCGGGGGAACACTGAAGCTTTCTTT.

The chain is built from TRBV13 and TRBJ1-3, with 7 bases aligning to TRBD1. The CDR3 is 14 amino acids. Germline V gives CDR1 PRHDT, CDR2 FYEKMQ (reference sequence). The V and J ends lost 3 bases and 3 bases, in that order; junction bases with no gene match: 2. The CDR3 spells CASSFSGGGNTIYF. As DNA, the CDR3 is TGTGCCAGCAGCTTTTCAGGGGGTGGAAACACCATATATTTT.

The chain couples TRBV30 to TRBJ1-2, with D possibly TRBD1 on 5 matching bases. Germline V gene data show CDR1 as GTSNPN and CDR2 as SVGIG (reference sequence). The V gene lost 5 bases and the J gene lost 13 bases, with 23 bases spanning the gap. CDR3 size: 13 residues. CDR3 DNA: TGTGCCTGGCGGCACCAGGGAGGGTCCATGGGCACCTTC. It translates to CAWRHQGGSMGTF.

The J gene is TRBJ2-7, the V gene TRBV4-2; TRBD1 matches 10 bases. Germline-derived CDR1 and CDR2 are LGHNA and YNFKEQ. J gave up 1 base and V 3 bases, and 6 bases lay outside the gene matches. The CDR3 runs 16 residues. The CDR3 DNA sequence: TGTGCCAGCAGCCAGCGACAGGGGGCGAGGTCCTACGAGCAGTACTTC. It codes for CASSQRQGARSYEQYF.

The chain uses TRBV20-1 and TRBJ2-3; tentative D call: TRBD1 (5 bases). V was pared by 1 base and J by 8 bases, with 7 bases between. This CDR3 comprises 11 residues. Germline V gene sequence: CDR1 DFQATT, CDR2 SNEGSKA (reference sequence). The CDR3 coding sequence is TGCAGTGCTAGAGCAGGGTCTACGCAGTATTTT. Its translation: CSARAGSTQYF.

The chain employs TRBV5-1 and TRBJ1-1; D gene uncertain. The germline CDR1 and CDR2 sequences are SGHRS and YFSETQ. The CDR3 length is 13 residues. V lost 1 base to trimming and J lost 4 bases, with 8 bases between them. In DNA form, the CDR3 reads TGCGCCAGCAGCTTGAACGGAGGCACTGAAGCTTTCTTT. Translated: CASSLNGGTEAFF.

As regards this clone: A read error may account for a junction end that differs from germline. V and J are TRBV4-2 and TRBJ2-2; D is possibly TRBD1 or TRBD2 (6 bases each). From germline, CDR1 is LGHNA and CDR2 YNFKEQ. This CDR3 comprises 15 residues. The CDR3 reads CASSQGGRGTGELFF. CDR3 DNA sequence: TGTGCCAGCAGTCAAGGGGGGCGAGGCACCGGGGAGCTGTTTTTT.

In this sample, this clone turned up many times. At one end, the junction sequence differs from germline, possibly due to a read error. The rearrangement joins TRBV5-4 to TRBJ1-1, with 8 bases fitting TRBD1. CDR1 and CDR2 from the germline V gene are SGHNT and YYREEE (reference sequence). This CDR3 is 13 amino acids long. CDR3 protein: CASSLQRTGWWRF. For the CDR3, the DNA is TGTGCCAGCAGCTTACAGAGGACAGGGTGGTGGCGTTTT.

The rearrangement joins TRBV2 to TRBJ1-2; maybe TRBD1 (5 bases). The CDR3 totals 15 residues. Germline V gives CDR1 SNHLY, CDR2 FYNNEI. V was shortened by 0 bases and J by 6 bases, with 14 bases between the two germline ends. CDR3 in DNA: TGTGCCAGCAGTGAAGCGGGGCAACCGGACGATGGCTACACCTTC. This gives the protein CASSEAGQPDDGYTF.

J is TRBJ1-4 and V is TRBV6-1, with D hard to call. The germline gives CDR1 MNHNS, CDR2 SASEGT. The CDR3 is 12 residues long. V was shortened by 2 bases and J by 8 bases, with 6 bases between the two germline ends. The CDR3 coding sequence is TGTGCCAGCAGTGAAACGGGGGAAAAACTGTTTTTT. It yields the protein CASSETGEKLFF.

The chain carries TRBV7-9 and TRBJ1-1; 9 bases fit TRBD1. V was pared by 1 base and J by 4 bases, with 10 bases of the junction left unmatched. CDR1 is SEHNR, CDR2 FQNEAQ, per germline (reference sequence). The length of the CDR3 is 17 residues. CDR3 nucleotides: TGTGCCAGCAGCTTAGGAACAGGGGGCATCTATGGCACTGAAGCTTTCTTT. Its translation is CASSLGTGGIYGTEAFF.

The gene calls are TRBV5-6 and TRBJ1-1; D not certain. The CDR3 length is 14 residues. With 3 bases removed from V and 9 bases from J, the gap between germline ends came to 18 bases. The V gene's germline CDR1 is SGHDT and CDR2 YYEEEE. The CDR3 nucleotides read TGTGCCAGCAGCTCTAGACTTGTGTCTGCGAAAGCTTTCTTT. Its translation: CASSSRLVSAKAFF.

The chain employs TRBV7-2 and TRBJ2-4; a weak D match, TRBD1 (5 bases). Per the germline V gene, CDR1 is SGHTA and CDR2 is FQGNSA. CDR3 length: 14 amino acids. V lost 7 bases and J lost 6, with 16 bases in between. In DNA form, the CDR3 reads TGTGCCAGCACCCCCGACAGTTTCGGAAACATTCAGTACTTC. This codes for CASTPDSFGNIQYF.

This clone appeared a few times. The V and J genes are TRBV6-2 or TRBV6-3 and TRBJ2-7, with TRBD1 matching over 10 bases. The junction had 12 bases not matched to a gene; V was cut back by 5 bases and J by 5 bases. Germline values: CDR1 MNHEY, CDR2 SVGEGT. CDR3 length: 16 amino acids. The CDR3 region has the DNA TGTGCCAGCAGTACCGGGACAGGGGCCCCTTCTAACGAGCAGTACTTC. Its translation is CASSTGTGAPSNEQYF.

This clone came up a few times. This CDR3 is CASTPQGAEYGYTF. Here the CDR3 DNA reads TGCGCCAGCACCCCCCAGGGGGCTGAGTATGGCTACACCTTC. The J gene is TRBJ1-2, the V gene TRBV5-1; 8 bases are a match to TRBD1. Germline lookup yields CDR1 SGHRS and CDR2 YFSETQ. V lost 6 bases to trimming and J lost 5 bases; unmatched junction nucleotides: 9. The CDR3 loop spans 14 amino acids. Combining the CDR3 with reference TRBV5-1 and TRBJ1-2 gives the whole variable domain KAGVTQTPRYLIKTRGQQVTLSCSPISGHRSVSWYQQTPGQGLQFLFEYFSETQRNKGNFPGRFSGRQFSNSRSEMNVSTLELGDSALYLCASTPQGAEYGYTFGSGTRLTVV.

In its sample, this clone was seen a few times. V and J are TRBV4-2 and TRBJ2-7, with a possible D match to TRBD1 (5 bases). The germline CDR1 and CDR2 sequences are LGHNA and YNFKEQ. CDR3 length: 12 residues. With 1 base removed from V and 6 bases from J, the gap between germline ends came to 7 bases. In DNA, the CDR3 is TGTGCCAGCAGCCAAGGGGGCCTCGAGCAGTACTTC. Translated: CASSQGGLEQYF.

V and J are TRBV7-6 and TRBJ1-2; no clear D gene. Germline V gene lookup returns CDR1 SGHVS and CDR2 FNYEAQ. The CDR3 spans 14 residues. Between the trimmed V and J ends, which lost 5 bases and 10 bases, there was a span of 20 bases. This chain's CDR3 is CASSPGGGGRNYTF. The CDR3, as DNA: TGTGCCAGCAGCCCGGGCGGAGGCGGAAGGAACTACACCTTC.

This clone was counted once. The chain recombines TRBV4-3 with TRBJ2-1; 9 bases map to TRBD2. Germline V CDR1 and CDR2: LGHNA, YSLEER. The CDR3 sequence is 17 residues long. After removal of 1 base from V and 9 bases from J, the junction contained 13 bases not matched to a gene. This CDR3 is CASSQALAGGHWSEQFF. The CDR3 bases are TGCGCCAGCAGCCAAGCCCTCGCGGGGGGGCACTGGAGTGAGCAGTTCTTC.

The chain uses TRBV4-2 and TRBJ1-4, with TRBD1 identical over 8 bases. Trimming removed 5 bases from V and 5 bases from J; junction bases left unmatched: 4. Per germline, CDR1 LGHNA and CDR2 YNFKEQ. CDR3 length equals 14 residues. The CDR3 protein is CASSSWTGNEKLFF. CDR3 in DNA: TGTGCCAGCAGCTCCTGGACAGGGAATGAAAAACTGTTTTTT.

This chain joins TRBV2 and TRBJ1-2; TRBD1 matches at 9 bases. This CDR3 contains 17 residues. Germline CDR1 reads SNHLY; CDR2 reads FYNNEI. V lost 7 bases and J lost 4; bases outside the gene matches: 16. CDR3 nucleotides: TGTGCCAGCAACCCCCGGGACAGGGCACGTAGAGGCTATGGCTACACCTTC. Amino acids: CASNPRDRARRGYGYTF.

The rearrangement uses TRBV6-5 and TRBJ1-5; 7 bases align to TRBD1. This CDR3 is built from 13 residues. The V gene's germline CDR1 is MNHEY and CDR2 SVGAGI. Trimming cost V 6 bases and J 4 bases; bases outside gene matches: 3. CDR3 region: CASRDRRNQPQHF. DNA for the CDR3: TGTGCCAGCAGGGACAGGCGGAATCAGCCCCAGCATTTT.

The chain combines TRBV6-1 with TRBJ2-7; 7 bases are shared with TRBD1. Losses at the gene ends were 4 bases for V and 6 bases for J; bases not matched to a gene: 15. Germline V gene data show CDR1 as MNHNS and CDR2 as SASEGT. CDR3 length equals 16 residues. Here the CDR3 reads CASSGPSGGIPGEQYF. The CDR3 coding sequence is TGTGCCAGCAGTGGCCCTTCAGGGGGAATACCGGGCGAGCAGTACTTC.